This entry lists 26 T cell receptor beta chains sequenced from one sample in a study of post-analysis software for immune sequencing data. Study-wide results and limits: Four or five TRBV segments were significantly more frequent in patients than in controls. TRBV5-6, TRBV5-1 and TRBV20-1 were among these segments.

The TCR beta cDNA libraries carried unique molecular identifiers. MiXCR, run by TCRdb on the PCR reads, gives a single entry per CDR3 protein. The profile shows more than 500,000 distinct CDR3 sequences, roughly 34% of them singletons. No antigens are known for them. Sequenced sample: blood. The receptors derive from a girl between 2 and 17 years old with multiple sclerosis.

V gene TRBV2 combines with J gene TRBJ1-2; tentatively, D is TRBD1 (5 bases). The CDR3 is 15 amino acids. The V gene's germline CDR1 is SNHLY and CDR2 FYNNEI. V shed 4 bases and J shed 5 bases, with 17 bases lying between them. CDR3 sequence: CASSGVSGMGYGYTF. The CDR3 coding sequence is TGTGCCAGCAGTGGCGTATCAGGGATGGGGTATGGCTACACCTTC. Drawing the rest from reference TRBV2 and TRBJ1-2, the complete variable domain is EPEVTQTPSHQVTQMGQEVILRCVPISNHLYFYWYRQILGQKVEFLVSFYNNEISEKSEIFDDQFSVERPDGSNFTLKIRSTKLEDSAMYFCASSGVSGMGYGYTFGSGTRLTVV.

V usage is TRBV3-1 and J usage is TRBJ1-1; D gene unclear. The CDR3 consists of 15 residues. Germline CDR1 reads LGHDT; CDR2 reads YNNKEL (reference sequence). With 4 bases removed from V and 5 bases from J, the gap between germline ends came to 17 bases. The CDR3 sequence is CASSPSGKGGTEAFF. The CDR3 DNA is TGTGCCAGCAGCCCATCCGGTAAGGGAGGGACTGAAGCTTTCTTT.

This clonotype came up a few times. The CDR3 DNA reads TGTGCCAGCAGCTCAATAATTAGCACAGATACGCAGTATTTT. The encoded protein is CASSSIISTDTQYF. The chain combines TRBV7-9 with TRBJ2-3; D gene unclear. Germline V gives CDR1 SEHNR, CDR2 FQNEAQ (reference sequence). Trimming pared 4 bases from V and 0 bases from J, leaving 8 bases between. This CDR3 spans 14 amino acids.

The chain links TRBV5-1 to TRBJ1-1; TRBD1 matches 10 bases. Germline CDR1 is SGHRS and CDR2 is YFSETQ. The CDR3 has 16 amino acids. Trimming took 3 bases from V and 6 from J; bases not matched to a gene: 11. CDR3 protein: CASSSGQGVGVAEAFF. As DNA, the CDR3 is TGCGCCAGCAGCTCAGGACAGGGGGTTGGCGTAGCTGAAGCTTTCTTT. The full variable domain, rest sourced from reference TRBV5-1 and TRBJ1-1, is KAGVTQTPRYLIKTRGQQVTLSCSPISGHRSVSWYQQTPGQGLQFLFEYFSETQRNKGNFPGRFSGRQFSNSRSEMNVSTLELGDSALYLCASSSGQGVGVAEAFFGQGTRLTVV.

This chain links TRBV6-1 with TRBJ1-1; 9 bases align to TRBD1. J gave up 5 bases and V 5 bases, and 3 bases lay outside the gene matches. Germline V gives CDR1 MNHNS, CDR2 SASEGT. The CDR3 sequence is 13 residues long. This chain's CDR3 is CASSWDRATEAFF. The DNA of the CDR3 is TGTGCCAGCAGTTGGGACAGGGCGACTGAAGCTTTCTTT.

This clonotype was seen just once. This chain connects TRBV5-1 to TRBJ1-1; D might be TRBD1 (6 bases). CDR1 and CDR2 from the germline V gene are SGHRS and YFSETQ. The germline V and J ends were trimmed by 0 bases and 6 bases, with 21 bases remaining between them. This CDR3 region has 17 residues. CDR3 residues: CASSLALRRDISSEAFF. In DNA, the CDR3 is TGCGCCAGCAGCTTGGCTTTACGGAGGGACATAAGCTCTGAAGCTTTCTTT.

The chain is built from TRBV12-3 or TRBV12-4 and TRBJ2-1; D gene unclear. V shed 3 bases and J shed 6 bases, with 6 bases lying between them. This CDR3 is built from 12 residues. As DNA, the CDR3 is TGTGCCAGCAGTTTTCCCTCCAATGAGCAGTTCTTC. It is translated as CASSFPSNEQFF.

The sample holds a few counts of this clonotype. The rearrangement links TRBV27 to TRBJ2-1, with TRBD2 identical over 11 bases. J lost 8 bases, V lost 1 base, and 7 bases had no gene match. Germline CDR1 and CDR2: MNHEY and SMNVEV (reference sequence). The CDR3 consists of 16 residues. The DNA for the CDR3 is TGTGCCAGCAGTTTATTGCTAGCGGGGGGTTTGTATGAGCAGTTCTTC. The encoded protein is CASSLLLAGGLYEQFF.

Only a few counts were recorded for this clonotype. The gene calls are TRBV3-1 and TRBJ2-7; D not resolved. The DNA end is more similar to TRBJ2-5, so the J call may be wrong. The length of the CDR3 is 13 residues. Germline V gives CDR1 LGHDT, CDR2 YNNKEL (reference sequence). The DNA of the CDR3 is TGTGCCAGCAGCCGGGGATGGACAGAGACCCAGTACTTC. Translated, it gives CASSRGWTETQYF.

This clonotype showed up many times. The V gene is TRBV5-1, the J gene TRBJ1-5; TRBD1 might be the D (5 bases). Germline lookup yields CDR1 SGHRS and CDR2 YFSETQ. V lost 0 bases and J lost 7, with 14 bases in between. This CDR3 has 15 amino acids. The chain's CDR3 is CASSLEGLLGQPQHF. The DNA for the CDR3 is TGCGCCAGCAGCTTGGAGGGACTCTTGGGCCAGCCCCAGCATTTT.

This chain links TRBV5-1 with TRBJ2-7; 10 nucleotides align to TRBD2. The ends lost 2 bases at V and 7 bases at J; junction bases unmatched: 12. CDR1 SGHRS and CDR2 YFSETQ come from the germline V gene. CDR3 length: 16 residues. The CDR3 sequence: CASSFNTAGGPGEQYF. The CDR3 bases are TGCGCCAGCAGCTTTAACACAGCGGGGGGGCCGGGTGAGCAGTACTTC.

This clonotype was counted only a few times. For the CDR3, the DNA is TGTGCCAGCAGACCGTCGCCGAGCGATGAGCAGTTCTTC. Encoded protein: CASRPSPSDEQFF. The chain links TRBV3-1 to TRBJ2-1; D remains unclear. Trimming removed 6 bases at V and 8 bases at J, with 14 bases between. This CDR3 contains 13 residues. Germline CDR1 and CDR2: LGHDT and YNNKEL (reference sequence).

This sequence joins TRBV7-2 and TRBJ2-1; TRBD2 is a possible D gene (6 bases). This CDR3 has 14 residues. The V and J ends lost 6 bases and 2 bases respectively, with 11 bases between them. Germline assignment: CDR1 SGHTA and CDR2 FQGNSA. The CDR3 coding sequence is TGTGCCAGCAGACTTAGCGGTACCTACAATGAGCAGTTCTTC. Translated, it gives CASRLSGTYNEQFF.

The CDR3 DNA reads as TGCAGTGCTTCCAGCGGGAGTCCCTACGAGCAGTACTTC. Its protein product is CSASSGSPYEQYF. The genes are TRBV20-1 and TRBJ2-7, with 8 bases fitting TRBD2. Germline V gene lookup returns CDR1 DFQATT and CDR2 SNEGSKA (reference sequence). The CDR3 extends over 13 amino acids. Trimming cost V 5 bases and J 2 bases; bases outside gene matches: 5.

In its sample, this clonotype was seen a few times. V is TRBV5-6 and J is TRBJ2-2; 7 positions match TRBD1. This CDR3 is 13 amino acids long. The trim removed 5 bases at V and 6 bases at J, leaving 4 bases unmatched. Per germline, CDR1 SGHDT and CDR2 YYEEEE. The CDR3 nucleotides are TGTGCCAGCAGTTCGACAGGGCCCGGGGAGCTGTTTTTT. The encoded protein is CASSSTGPGELFF.

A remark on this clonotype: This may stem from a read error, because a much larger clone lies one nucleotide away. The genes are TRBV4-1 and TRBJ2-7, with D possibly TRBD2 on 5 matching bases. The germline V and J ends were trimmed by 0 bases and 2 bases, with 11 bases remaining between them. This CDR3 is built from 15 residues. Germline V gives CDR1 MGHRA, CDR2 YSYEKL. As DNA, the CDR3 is TGCGCCAGCAGCCAAGATCCGAGGGTAGCCTACGAGCAGTACTTC. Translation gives CASSQDPRVAYEQYF.

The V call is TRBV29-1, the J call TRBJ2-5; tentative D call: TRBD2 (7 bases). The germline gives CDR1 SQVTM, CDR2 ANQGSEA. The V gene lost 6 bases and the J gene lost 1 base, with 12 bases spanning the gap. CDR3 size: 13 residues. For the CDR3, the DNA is TGCAGCGTACGACGGGGGGCCCAAGAGACCCAGTACTTC. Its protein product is CSVRRGAQETQYF.

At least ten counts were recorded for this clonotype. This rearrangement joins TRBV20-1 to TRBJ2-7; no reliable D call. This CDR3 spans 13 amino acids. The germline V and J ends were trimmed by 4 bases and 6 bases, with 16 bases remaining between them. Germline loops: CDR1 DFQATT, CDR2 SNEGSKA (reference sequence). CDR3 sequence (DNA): TGCAGTGCTAAAGGGATAGGGTTCACCGAGCAGTACTTC. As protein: CSAKGIGFTEQYF.

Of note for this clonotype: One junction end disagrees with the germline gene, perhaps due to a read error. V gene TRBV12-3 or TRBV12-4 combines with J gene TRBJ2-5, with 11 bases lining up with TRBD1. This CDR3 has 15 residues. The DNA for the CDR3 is TGTGCCGGCAGTCCCCGGACAGGGGGCGAAGAGACCCAGTACTTC. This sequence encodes CAGSPRTGGEETQYF.

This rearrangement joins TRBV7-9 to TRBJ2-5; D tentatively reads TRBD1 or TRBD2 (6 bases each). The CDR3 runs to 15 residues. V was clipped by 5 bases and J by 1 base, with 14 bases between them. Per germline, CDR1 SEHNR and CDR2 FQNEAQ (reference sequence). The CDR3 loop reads CASSREQDSQETQYF. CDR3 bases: TGTGCCAGCAGCCGGGAGCAGGACAGCCAAGAGACCCAGTACTTC.

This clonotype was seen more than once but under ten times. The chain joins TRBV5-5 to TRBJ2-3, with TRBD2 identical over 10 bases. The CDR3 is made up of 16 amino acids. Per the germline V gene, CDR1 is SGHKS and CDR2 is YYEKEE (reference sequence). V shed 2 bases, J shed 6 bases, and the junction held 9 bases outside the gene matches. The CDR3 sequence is CASSLGLAGAGDTQYF. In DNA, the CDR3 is TGTGCCAGCAGCTTAGGGCTAGCGGGAGCAGGGGATACGCAGTATTTT.

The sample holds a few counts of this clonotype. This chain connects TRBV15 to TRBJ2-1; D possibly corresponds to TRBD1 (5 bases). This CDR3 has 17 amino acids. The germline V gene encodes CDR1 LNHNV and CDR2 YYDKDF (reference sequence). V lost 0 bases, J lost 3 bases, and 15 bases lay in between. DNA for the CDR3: TGTGCCACCAGCAGAGATCTGGGTGGGGCCCACTACAATGAGCAGTTCTTC. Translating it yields CATSRDLGGAHYNEQFF.

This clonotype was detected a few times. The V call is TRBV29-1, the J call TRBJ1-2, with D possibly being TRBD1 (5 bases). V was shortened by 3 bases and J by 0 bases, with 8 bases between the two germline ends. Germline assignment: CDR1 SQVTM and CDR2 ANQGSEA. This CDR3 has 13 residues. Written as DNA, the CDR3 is TGCAGCGTTGAGGGGGGTACTAACTATGGCTACACCTTC. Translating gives CSVEGGTNYGYTF.

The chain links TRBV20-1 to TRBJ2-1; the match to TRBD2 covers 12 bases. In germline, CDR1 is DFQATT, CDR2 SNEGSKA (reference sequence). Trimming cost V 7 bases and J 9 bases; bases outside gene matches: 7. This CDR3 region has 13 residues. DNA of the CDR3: TGCAGTGTCCCGCGACTAGCGGGGGTTGAGCAGTTCTTC. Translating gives CSVPRLAGVEQFF.

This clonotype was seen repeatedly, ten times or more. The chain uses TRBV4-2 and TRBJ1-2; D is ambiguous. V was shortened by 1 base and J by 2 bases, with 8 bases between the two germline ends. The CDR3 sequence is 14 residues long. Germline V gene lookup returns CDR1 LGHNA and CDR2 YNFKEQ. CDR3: CASSQARGNYGYTF. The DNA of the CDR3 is TGTGCCAGCAGCCAAGCACGAGGGAACTATGGCTACACCTTC.

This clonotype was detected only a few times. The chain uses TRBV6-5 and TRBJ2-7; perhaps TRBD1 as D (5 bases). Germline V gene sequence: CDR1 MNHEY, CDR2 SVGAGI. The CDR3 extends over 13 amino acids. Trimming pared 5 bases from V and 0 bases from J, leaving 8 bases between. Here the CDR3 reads CASSPTVSYEQYF. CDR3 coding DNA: TGTGCCAGCAGTCCGACAGTCTCCTACGAGCAGTACTTC.